This TCR beta chain comes out of a study of siplizumab effects on memory and regulatory T cells. Broader study findings: A mean of around 69% of mappable alloreactive CD4+ clones were Treg-derived with siplizumab, compared with around 26% in controls. Siplizumab produced a significant reduction in alloreactive sequences that were traceable to unstimulated CD4+ memory cells. Apparently key alloresponse contributors, naive T cells also seemed more diverse than memory cells.

V was shortened by 6 bases and J by 6 bases, with 15 bases between the two germline ends. The CDR3 is 13 residues long. Germline V gives CDR1 MNHNS, CDR2 SASEGT. Assays examined approximately 99,000 TCR templates per sample. Sequencing used immunoSEQ multiplex PCR; TCRdb keeps in-frame clones, though not all of them. The data hold approximately 100,000 clones, with around 90% observed a single time. Of note for this clone: Its antigen is unknown.

The receptor was isolated from a human donor in good health. What was sequenced was non-Treg CD4+ T cells sorted from blood. The rearrangement joins TRBV6-1 to TRBJ2-7; TRBD1 might be the D (6 bases). CDR3 protein: CASRERGFGEQYF. In DNA, the CDR3 is TGTGCCAGCAGGGAAAGGGGGTTTGGCGAGCAGTACTTC.